The entry that follows covers one T cell receptor (beta chain) sequence. PCR employed 60 Vbeta and 13 Jbeta primers. The repertoire was sequenced with immunoSEQ multiplex PCR; TCRdb's copy has only in-frame clones and lacks some. This table holds approximately 150,000 clones. Healthy bone marrow donors supplied every sample. These data belong to a study of cytomegalovirus exposure and HLA in healthy donors. The CDR3 sequence is 15 residues long. The germline CDR1 and CDR2 sequences are LNHDA and SQIVND (reference sequence). J lost 9 bases, V lost 6 bases, and 10 bases had no gene match. The TCR sequence derives from a young woman in good health and CMV-seronegative. What was sequenced was PBMCs. The chain couples TRBV19 to TRBJ2-1; TRBD2 aligns across 11 bases. This chain's CDR3 is CASSATSGSRGEQFF. CDR3 nucleotides: TGTGCCAGTAGCGCTACTAGCGGGAGTAGGGGTGAGCAGTTCTTC.